This paragraph reports one T cell receptor beta chain. These data are taken from a study of blood T cell repertoires in COVID-19. CDR3 size: 14 residues. V was pared by 4 bases and J by 7 bases, with 15 bases between. The V gene's germline CDR1 is SGHNT and CDR2 YYREEE (reference sequence). Generated by immunoSEQ multiplex PCR, the TCRdb table keeps only in-frame clones and is missing some. The sample yields 110,000 or so clones, 88% seen once. The receptor was isolated from a human donor in a cohort sampled during active COVID-19. Specimen: peripheral blood. The gene calls are TRBV5-4 and TRBJ2-1; a weak D match, TRBD1 (6 bases). In DNA form, the CDR3 reads TGTGCCAGCAGCCTCCAGGGGAAGGTAAATGAGCAGTTCTTC. This gives the protein CASSLQGKVNEQFF.